Listed below are T cell receptor beta chains from one sample, sequenced in a study of control samples from healthy donors and cancer patients. Sequencing was performed with immunoSEQ multiplex PCR; in TCRdb, only in-frame clones are kept and a portion is missing. The data show about 150,000 clones, with more than 85% seen just once and roughly 6.2% held by the top ten. The sample consisted of blood. The receptor source for this set is a man aged 18 to 29 in good health. Both conserved end residues are part of each CDR3. Fields, in order: CDR3 protein, J gene, D gene, V gene. A D gene is named only where the DNA matches it firmly.

CDR3 protein: CASSVVSGYEQYF
J gene: TRBJ2-7
D gene: -
V gene: TRBV9

CDR3 protein: CASSLRPWGSYEQYF
J gene: TRBJ2-7
D gene: -
V gene: TRBV7-2

CDR3 protein: CASGGSYTGELFF
J gene: TRBJ2-2
D gene: -
V gene: TRBV6-5

CDR3 protein: CASSLRETDYYTF
J gene: TRBJ1-2
D gene: -
V gene: TRBV18

CDR3 protein: CASSLVGGSAYDTQYF
J gene: TRBJ2-3
D gene: -
V gene: TRBV7-2

CDR3 protein: CASQGGGPTGELFF
J gene: TRBJ2-2
D gene: TRBD2
V gene: TRBV9

CDR3 protein: CASNSGREQFF
J gene: TRBJ2-1
D gene: -
V gene: TRBV27

CDR3 protein: CSVVKILNTEAFF
J gene: TRBJ1-1
D gene: -
V gene: TRBV29-1

CDR3 protein: CASSLTSRTTSQYF
J gene: TRBJ2-5
D gene: -
V gene: TRBV7-2

CDR3 protein: CASSLVWRAFF
J gene: TRBJ1-1
D gene: -
V gene: TRBV5-5

CDR3 protein: CASSRTGFDGYTF
J gene: TRBJ1-2
D gene: -
V gene: TRBV27

CDR3 protein: CASSPRDRGLIINNEQFF
J gene: TRBJ2-1
D gene: TRBD1
V gene: TRBV5-1

CDR3 protein: CASGAILGARLETQYF
J gene: TRBJ2-5
D gene: -
V gene: TRBV12-5

CDR3 protein: CASSLERTQYF
J gene: TRBJ2-5
D gene: -
V gene: TRBV7-2

CDR3 protein: CASSFLDQPQHF
J gene: TRBJ1-5
D gene: -
V gene: TRBV7-9

CDR3 protein: CASSPPLLEQGDEKLFF
J gene: TRBJ1-4
D gene: -
V gene: TRBV7-9

CDR3 protein: CASSQDTGRRGPNNEQFF
J gene: TRBJ2-1
D gene: -
V gene: TRBV14

CDR3 protein: CASSLGWVRNEQFF
J gene: TRBJ2-1
D gene: -
V gene: TRBV7-8

CDR3 protein: CASSHSLGAEAFF
J gene: TRBJ1-1
D gene: -
V gene: TRBV6-6

CDR3 protein: CASSYSGRNTEAFF
J gene: TRBJ1-1
D gene: -
V gene: TRBV6-2/TRBV6-3

CDR3 protein: CASSYWEDSQPQHF
J gene: TRBJ1-5
D gene: -
V gene: TRBV28

CDR3 protein: CASSLSSGQGLEQYF
J gene: TRBJ2-7
D gene: TRBD1
V gene: TRBV7-2

CDR3 protein: CASQQGGGGVYSPLHF
J gene: TRBJ1-6
D gene: -
V gene: TRBV5-4

CDR3 protein: CASSLYGQPQHF
J gene: TRBJ1-5
D gene: -
V gene: TRBV27

CDR3 protein: CASRSTELAEAFF
J gene: TRBJ1-1
D gene: -
V gene: TRBV12-3/TRBV12-4

CDR3 protein: CASSFTSMNTEAFF
J gene: TRBJ1-1
D gene: -
V gene: TRBV7-8

CDR3 protein: CAWSVRGLVYEKLFF
J gene: TRBJ1-4
D gene: -
V gene: TRBV30

CDR3 protein: CASSERQPGRDTQYF
J gene: TRBJ2-3
D gene: -
V gene: TRBV2

CDR3 protein: CASSLSGGYNSPLHF
J gene: TRBJ1-6
D gene: -
V gene: TRBV11-1

CDR3 protein: CASSLSPTAEAFF
J gene: TRBJ1-1
D gene: -
V gene: TRBV27

CDR3 protein: CASSRWEGRRWTDTQYF
J gene: TRBJ2-3
D gene: TRBD2
V gene: TRBV28

CDR3 protein: CASSVASTRDEAFF
J gene: TRBJ1-1
D gene: -
V gene: TRBV9

CDR3 protein: CASIPTGRASNEQFF
J gene: TRBJ2-1
D gene: -
V gene: TRBV7-9

CDR3 protein: CASSIAPSTGTERSGYTF
J gene: TRBJ1-2
D gene: -
V gene: TRBV5-1

CDR3 protein: CASSFRDSYNEQFF
J gene: TRBJ2-1
D gene: -
V gene: TRBV27

CDR3 protein: CASRSSGSYGYTF
J gene: TRBJ1-2
D gene: -
V gene: TRBV6-5

CDR3 protein: CASSGTNTEAFF
J gene: TRBJ1-1
D gene: -
V gene: TRBV19